This TCR beta chain was observed in a study of T-cell reconstitution after alpha-beta-depleted transplantation in children. This clonotype occurred a few times. From germline, CDR1 is MNHEY and CDR2 SMNVEV (reference sequence). The CDR3 totals 14 residues. Germline trimming cut 4 bases from V and 9 bases from J; bases unmatched to any gene: 9. The library targeted TCRbeta and was prepared with unique molecular identifiers. MiXCR, run by TCRdb on the PCR reads, gives a single entry per CDR3 protein. This table holds some 500,000 distinct CDR3 sequences, around 17% found once. This material consisted of PBMCs from the stem cell graft donor, taken from the stem cell graft. This sequence joins TRBV27 and TRBJ2-1; 7 bases fit TRBD1. This TCR was recovered from a human donor who donated a stem cell graft to a child with acute lymphoblastic leukemia. The CDR3 coding sequence is TGTGCCAGCAGTTCACTGGGGACAGAGGGTGAGCAGTTCTTC. It is translated as CASSSLGTEGEQFF.